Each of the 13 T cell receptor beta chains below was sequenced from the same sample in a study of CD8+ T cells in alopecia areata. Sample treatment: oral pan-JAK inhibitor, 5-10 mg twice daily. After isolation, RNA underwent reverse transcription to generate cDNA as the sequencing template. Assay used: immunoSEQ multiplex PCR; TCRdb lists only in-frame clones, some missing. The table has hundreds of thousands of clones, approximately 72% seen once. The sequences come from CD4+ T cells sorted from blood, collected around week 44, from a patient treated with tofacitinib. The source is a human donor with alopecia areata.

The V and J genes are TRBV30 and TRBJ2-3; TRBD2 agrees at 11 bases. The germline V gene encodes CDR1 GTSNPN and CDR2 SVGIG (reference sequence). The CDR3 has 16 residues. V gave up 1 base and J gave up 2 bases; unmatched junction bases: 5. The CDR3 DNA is TGTGCCTGGAGTGCCGGGACTAGCGGCCTCACAGATACGCAGTATTTT. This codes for CAWSAGTSGLTDTQYF.

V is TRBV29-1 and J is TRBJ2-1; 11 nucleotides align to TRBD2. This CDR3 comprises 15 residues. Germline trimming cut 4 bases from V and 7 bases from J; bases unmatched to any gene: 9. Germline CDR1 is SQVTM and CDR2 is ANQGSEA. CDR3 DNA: TGCAGCGTTGCGTTGGCTAGCGGGGGGTGGAATGAGCAGTTCTTC. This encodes CSVALASGGWNEQFF.

Here the CDR3 reads CASSQRRGYEQFF. The CDR3 coding sequence is TGTGCCAGCAGCCAAAGAAGGGGGTATGAGCAGTTCTTC. The chain uses TRBV27 and TRBJ2-1; tentative D call: TRBD1 (6 bases). Looked up from germline, CDR1 is MNHEY and CDR2 is SMNVEV (reference sequence). The V and J ends lost 6 bases and 8 bases respectively, with 14 bases between them. The CDR3 totals 13 residues.

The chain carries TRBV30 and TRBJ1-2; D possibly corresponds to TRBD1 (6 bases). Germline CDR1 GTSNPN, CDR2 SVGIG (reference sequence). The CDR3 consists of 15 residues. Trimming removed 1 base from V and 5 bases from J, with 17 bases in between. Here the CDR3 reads CAWSAHRDTPYGYTF. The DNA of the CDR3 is TGTGCCTGGAGTGCCCACCGGGACACACCTTATGGCTACACCTTC.

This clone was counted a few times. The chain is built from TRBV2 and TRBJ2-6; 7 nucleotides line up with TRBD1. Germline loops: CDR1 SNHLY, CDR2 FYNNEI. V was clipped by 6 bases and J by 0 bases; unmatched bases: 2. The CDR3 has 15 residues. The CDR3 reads CASRDRRSGANVLTF. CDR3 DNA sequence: TGTGCCAGCAGGGACAGGCGCTCTGGGGCCAACGTCCTGACTTTC.

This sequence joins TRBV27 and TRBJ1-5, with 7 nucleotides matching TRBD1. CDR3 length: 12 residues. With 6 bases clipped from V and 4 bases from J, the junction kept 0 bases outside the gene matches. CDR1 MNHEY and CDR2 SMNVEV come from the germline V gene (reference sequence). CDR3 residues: CASRTGNQPQHF. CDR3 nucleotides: TGTGCCAGCAGGACAGGGAATCAGCCCCAGCATTTT.

DNA for the CDR3: TGCAGCGCCGTAGGACCCCAACGGGGAACTGAAGCTTTCTTT. As protein: CSAVGPQRGTEAFF. The chain carries TRBV29-1 and TRBJ1-1; D gene ambiguous. The CDR3 is 14 residues long. With 7 bases removed from V and 5 bases from J, the gap between germline ends came to 20 bases. The V gene's germline CDR1 is SQVTM and CDR2 ANQGSEA.

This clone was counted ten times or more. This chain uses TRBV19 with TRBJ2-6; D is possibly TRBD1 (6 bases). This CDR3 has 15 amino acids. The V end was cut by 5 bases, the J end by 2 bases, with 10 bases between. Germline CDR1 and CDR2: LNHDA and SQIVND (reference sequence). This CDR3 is CASSSRGTGANVLTF. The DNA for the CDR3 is TGTGCCAGTAGTTCCAGGGGAACTGGGGCCAACGTCCTGACTTTC.

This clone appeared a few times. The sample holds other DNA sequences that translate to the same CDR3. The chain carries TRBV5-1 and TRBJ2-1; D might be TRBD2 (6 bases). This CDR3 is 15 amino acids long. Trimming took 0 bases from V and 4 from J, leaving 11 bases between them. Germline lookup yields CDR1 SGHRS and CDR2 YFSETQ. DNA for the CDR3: TGCGCCAGCAGCTTGGGCGGGACGGAATACAATGAGCAGTTCTTC. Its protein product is CASSLGGTEYNEQFF.

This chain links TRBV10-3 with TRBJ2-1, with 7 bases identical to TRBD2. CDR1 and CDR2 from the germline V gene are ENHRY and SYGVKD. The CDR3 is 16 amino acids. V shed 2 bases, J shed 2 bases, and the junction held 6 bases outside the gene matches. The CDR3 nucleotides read TGTGCCATCAGTGAGCCAAGCGGGAAGACCTACAATGAGCAGTTCTTC. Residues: CAISEPSGKTYNEQFF.

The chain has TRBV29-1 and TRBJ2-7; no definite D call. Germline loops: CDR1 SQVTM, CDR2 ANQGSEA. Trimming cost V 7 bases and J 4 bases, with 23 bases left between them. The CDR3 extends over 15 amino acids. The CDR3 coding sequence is TGCAGCGCCTCGGTCCTTCTTCAGCTACATTACGAGCAGTACTTC. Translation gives CSASVLLQLHYEQYF.

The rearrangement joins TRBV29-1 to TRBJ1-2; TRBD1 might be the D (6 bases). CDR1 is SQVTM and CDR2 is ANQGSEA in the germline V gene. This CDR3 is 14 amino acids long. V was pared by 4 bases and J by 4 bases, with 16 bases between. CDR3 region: CSVGHREFGYGYTF. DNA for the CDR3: TGCAGCGTTGGACACAGGGAGTTTGGCTATGGCTACACCTTC.

CDR3: CASSRQGGSYEQYF. In nucleotides, the CDR3 is TGTGCCAGCAGTCGACAGGGAGGCTCCTACGAGCAGTACTTC. The chain joins TRBV6-6 to TRBJ2-7, with D possibly matching TRBD1 (7 bases). Trimming removed 5 bases at V and 0 bases at J, with 11 bases between. This CDR3 region has 14 residues. Germline CDR1 and CDR2: MNHNY and SVGAGI (reference sequence).